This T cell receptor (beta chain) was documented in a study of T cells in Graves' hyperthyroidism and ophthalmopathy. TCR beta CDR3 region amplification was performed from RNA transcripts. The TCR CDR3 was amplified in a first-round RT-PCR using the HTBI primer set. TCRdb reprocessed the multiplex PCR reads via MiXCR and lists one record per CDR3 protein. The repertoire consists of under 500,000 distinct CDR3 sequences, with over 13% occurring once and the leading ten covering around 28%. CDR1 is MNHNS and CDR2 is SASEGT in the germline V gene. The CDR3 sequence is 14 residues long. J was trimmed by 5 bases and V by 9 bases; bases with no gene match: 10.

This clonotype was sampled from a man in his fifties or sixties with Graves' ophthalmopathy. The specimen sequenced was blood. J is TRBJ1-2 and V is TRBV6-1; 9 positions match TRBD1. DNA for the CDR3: TGTGCCAGTTTCTCCTCGGACAGGGGATATGGCTACACCTTC. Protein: CASFSSDRGYGYTF.